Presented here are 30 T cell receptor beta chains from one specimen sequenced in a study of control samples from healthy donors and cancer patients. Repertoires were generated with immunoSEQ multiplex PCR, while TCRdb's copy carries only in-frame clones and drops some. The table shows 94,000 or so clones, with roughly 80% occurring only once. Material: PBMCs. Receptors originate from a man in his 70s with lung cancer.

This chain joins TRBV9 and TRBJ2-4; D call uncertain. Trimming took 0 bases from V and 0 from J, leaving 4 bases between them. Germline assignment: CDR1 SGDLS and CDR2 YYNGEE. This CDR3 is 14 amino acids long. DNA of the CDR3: TGTGCCAGCAGCGTAGGAGTAGCCAAAAACATTCAGTACTTC. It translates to CASSVGVAKNIQYF.

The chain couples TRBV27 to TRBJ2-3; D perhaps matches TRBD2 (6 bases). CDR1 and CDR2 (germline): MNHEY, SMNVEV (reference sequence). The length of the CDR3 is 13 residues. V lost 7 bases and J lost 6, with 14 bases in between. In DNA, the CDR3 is TGTGCCAGCATCCCCTCAGGGAGGGATACGCAGTATTTT. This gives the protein CASIPSGRDTQYF.

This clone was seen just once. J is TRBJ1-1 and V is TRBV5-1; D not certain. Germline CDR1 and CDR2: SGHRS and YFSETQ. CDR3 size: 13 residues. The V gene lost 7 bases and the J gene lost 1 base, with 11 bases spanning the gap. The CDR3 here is CASSRDPNTEAFF. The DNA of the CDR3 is TGCGCCAGCTCCAGAGACCCGAACACTGAAGCTTTCTTT.

The CDR3 spells CACSWGTNTEAFF. The CDR3 DNA is TGTGCCTGTTCCTGGGGGACGAACACTGAAGCTTTCTTT. The rearrangement links TRBV30 to TRBJ1-1; the D gene is possibly TRBD1 (5 bases). Germline CDR1 GTSNPN, CDR2 SVGIG (reference sequence). V shed 6 bases and J shed 1 base, with 12 bases lying between them. CDR3 length equals 13 residues.

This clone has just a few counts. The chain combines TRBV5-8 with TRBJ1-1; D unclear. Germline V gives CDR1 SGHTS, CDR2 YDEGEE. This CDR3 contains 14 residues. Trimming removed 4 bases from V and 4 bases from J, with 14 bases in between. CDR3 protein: CASSPTRWSTEAFF. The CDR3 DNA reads TGTGCCAGCAGCCCGACACGGTGGAGCACTGAAGCTTTCTTT. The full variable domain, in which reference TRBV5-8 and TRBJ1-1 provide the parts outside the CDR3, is EAGVTQSPTHLIKTRGQQATLRCSPISGHTSVYWYQQALGLGLQFLLWYDEGEERNRGNFPPRFSGRQFPNYSSELNVNALELEDSALYLCASSPTRWSTEAFFGQGTRLTVV.

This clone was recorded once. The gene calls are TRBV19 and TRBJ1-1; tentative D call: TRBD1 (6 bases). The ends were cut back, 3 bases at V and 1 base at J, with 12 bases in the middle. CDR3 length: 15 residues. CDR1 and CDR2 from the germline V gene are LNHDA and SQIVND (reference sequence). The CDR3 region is CASSITGRGNTEAFF. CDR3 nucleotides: TGTGCCAGTAGTATTACAGGGAGGGGGAACACTGAAGCTTTCTTT.

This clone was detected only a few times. DNA of the CDR3: TGTGCCAGCAGCTTGCGACAGGCTAATCAGCCCCAGCATTTT. Residues: CASSLRQANQPQHF. The chain employs TRBV5-6 and TRBJ1-5, with D maybe TRBD1 (6 bases). This CDR3 comprises 14 residues. Germline CDR1 reads SGHDT; CDR2 reads YYEEEE. The V and J ends lost 1 base and 4 bases respectively, with 9 bases between them.

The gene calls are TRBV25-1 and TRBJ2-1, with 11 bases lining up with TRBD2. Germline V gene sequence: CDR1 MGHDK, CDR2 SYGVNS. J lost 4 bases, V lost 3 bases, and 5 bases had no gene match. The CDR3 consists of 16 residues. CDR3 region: CASSDFLAGGYNEQFF. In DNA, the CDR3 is TGTGCCAGCAGTGATTTCCTAGCGGGGGGATACAATGAGCAGTTCTTC.

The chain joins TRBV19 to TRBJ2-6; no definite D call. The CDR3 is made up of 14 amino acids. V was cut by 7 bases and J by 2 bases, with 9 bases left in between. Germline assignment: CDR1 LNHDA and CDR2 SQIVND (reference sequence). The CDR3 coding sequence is TGTGCCAGTACCCCGGTACCTGGGGCCAACGTCCTGACTTTC. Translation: CASTPVPGANVLTF.

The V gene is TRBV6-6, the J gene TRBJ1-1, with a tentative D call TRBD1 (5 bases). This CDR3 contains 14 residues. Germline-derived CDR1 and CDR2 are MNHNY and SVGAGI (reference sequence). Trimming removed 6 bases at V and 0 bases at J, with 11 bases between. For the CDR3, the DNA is TGTGCCAGCAGGTGGGACCCATTGAACACTGAAGCTTTCTTT. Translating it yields CASRWDPLNTEAFF.

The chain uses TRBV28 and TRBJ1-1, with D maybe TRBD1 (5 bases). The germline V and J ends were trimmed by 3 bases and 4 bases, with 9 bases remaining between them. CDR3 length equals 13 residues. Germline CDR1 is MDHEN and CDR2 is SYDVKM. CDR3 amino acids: CASSFRVGTEAFF. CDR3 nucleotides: TGTGCCAGCAGTTTCAGGGTGGGCACTGAAGCTTTCTTT.

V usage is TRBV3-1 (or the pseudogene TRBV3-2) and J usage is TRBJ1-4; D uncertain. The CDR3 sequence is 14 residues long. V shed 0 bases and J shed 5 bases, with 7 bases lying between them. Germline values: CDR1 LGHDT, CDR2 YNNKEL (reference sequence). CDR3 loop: CASSQEARNEKLFF. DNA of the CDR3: TGTGCCAGCAGCCAAGAGGCGAGAAATGAAAAACTGTTTTTT.

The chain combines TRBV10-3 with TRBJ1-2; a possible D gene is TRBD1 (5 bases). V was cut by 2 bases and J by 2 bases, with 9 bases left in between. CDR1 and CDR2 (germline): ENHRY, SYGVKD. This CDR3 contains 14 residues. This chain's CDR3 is CAISEGTMNYGYTF. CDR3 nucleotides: TGTGCCATCAGTGAGGGGACCATGAACTATGGCTACACCTTC.

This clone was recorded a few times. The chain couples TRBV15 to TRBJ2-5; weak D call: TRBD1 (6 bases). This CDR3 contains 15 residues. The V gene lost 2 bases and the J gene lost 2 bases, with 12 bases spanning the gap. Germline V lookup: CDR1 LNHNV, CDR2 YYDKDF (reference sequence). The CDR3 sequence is CATSRPPGQQETQYF. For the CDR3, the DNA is TGTGCCACCAGCAGACCCCCGGGACAACAAGAGACCCAGTACTTC.

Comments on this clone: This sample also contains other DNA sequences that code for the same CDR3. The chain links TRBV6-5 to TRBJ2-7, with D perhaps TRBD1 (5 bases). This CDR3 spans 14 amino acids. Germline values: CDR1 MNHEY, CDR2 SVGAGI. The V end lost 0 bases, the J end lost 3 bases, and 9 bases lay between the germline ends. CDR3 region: CASSYSGRDYEQYF. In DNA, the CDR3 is TGTGCCAGCAGTTACTCTGGCAGGGACTACGAGCAGTACTTC.

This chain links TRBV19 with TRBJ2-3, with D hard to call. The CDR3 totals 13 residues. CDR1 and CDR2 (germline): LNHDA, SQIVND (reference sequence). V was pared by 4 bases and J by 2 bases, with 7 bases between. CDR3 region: CASSRFSTDTQYF. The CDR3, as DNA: TGTGCCAGTAGTAGATTCTCCACAGATACGCAGTATTTT.

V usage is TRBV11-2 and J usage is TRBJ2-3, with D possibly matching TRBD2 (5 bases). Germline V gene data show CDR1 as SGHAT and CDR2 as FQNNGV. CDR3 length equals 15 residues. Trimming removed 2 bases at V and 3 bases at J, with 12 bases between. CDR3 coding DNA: TGTGCCAGCAGCTTAACCCCCGGGGTTACAGATACGCAGTATTTT. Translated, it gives CASSLTPGVTDTQYF. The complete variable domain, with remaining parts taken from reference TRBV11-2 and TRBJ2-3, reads EAGVAQSPRYKIIEKRQSVAFWCNPISGHATLYWYQQILGQGPKLLIQFQNNGVVDDSQLPKDRFSAERLKGVDSTLKIQPAKLEDSAVYLCASSLTPGVTDTQYFGPGTRLTVL.

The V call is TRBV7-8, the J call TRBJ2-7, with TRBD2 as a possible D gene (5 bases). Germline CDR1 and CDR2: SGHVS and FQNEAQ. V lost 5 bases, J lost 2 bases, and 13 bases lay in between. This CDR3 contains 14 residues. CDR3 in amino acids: CASSQLESAYEQYF. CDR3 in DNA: TGTGCCAGCAGCCAACTAGAAAGCGCCTACGAGCAGTACTTC.

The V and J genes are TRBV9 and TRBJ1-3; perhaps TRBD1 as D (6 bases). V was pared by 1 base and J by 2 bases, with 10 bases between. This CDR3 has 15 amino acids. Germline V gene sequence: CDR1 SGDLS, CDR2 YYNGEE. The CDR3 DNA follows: TGTGCCAGCAGCGTAAGACCAGGGGCTGGAAACACCATATATTTT. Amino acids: CASSVRPGAGNTIYF.

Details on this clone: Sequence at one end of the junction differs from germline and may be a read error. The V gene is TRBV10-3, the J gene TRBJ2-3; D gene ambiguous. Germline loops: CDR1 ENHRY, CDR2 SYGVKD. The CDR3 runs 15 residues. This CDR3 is CATSIRAPDADTQYF. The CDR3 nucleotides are TGTGCCACCAGTATTCGCGCTCCCGACGCAGATACGCAGTATTTT.

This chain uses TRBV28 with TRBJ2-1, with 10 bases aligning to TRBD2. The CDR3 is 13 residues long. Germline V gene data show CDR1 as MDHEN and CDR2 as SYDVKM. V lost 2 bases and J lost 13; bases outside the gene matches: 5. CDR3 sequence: CASSLDQRGGQFF. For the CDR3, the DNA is TGTGCCAGCAGTTTAGACCAGCGGGGGGGTCAGTTCTTC.

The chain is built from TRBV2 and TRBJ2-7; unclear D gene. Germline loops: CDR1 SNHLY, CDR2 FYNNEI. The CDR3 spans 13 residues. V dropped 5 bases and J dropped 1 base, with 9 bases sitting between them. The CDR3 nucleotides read TGTGCCAGCAGTTCTCCCGGTTCCTACGAGCAGTACTTC. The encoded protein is CASSSPGSYEQYF.

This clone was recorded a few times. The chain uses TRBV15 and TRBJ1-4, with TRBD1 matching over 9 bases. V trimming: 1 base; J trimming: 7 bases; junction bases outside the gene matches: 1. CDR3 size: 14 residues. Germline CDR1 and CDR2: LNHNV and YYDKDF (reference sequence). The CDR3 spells CATSRGQGVEKLFF. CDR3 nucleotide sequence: TGTGCCACCAGCAGAGGACAGGGGGTTGAAAAACTGTTTTTT.

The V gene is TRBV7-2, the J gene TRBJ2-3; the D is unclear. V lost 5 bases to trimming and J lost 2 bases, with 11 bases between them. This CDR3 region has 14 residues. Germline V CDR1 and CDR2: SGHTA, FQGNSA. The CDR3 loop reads CASSPPQHTDTQYF. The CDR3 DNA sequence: TGTGCCAGCAGCCCCCCCCAACACACAGATACGCAGTATTTT.

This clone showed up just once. CDR3 region: CASSFGLAGGQDTQYF. CDR3 nucleotides: TGTGCCAGCAGTTTCGGACTAGCGGGGGGGCAAGATACGCAGTATTTT. This chain joins TRBV27 and TRBJ2-3, with TRBD2 identical over 15 bases. The junction had 3 bases not matched to a gene; V was cut back by 3 bases and J by 5 bases. The V gene's germline CDR1 is MNHEY and CDR2 SMNVEV (reference sequence). The CDR3 contains 16 residues.

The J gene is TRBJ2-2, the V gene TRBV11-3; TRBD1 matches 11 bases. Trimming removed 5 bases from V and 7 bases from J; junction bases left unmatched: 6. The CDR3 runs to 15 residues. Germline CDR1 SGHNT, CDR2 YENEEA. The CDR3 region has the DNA TGTGCCAGCAGCATCACCGGGACAGGGGGCGGGGAGCTGTTTTTT. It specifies CASSITGTGGGELFF.

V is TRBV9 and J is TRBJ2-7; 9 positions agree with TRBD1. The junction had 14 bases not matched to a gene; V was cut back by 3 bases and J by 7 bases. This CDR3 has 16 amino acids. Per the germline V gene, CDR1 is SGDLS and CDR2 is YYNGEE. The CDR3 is CASSAGTGKGKEEQYF. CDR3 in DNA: TGTGCCAGCAGCGCCGGGACAGGGAAAGGGAAGGAAGAGCAGTACTTC.

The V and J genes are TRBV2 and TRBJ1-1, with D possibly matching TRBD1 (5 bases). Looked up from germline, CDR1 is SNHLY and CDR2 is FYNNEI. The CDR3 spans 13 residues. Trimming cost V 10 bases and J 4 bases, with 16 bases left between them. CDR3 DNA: TGTGCCACCCAGGTCGGGGGAAGCACTGAAGCTTTCTTT. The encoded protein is CATQVGGSTEAFF.

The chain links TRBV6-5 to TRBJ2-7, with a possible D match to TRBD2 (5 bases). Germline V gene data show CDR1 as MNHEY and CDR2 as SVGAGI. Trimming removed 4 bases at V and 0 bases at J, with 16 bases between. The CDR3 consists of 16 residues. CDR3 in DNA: TGTGCCAGCAGTTCCCCTCGGGGTCTTAGCTCCTACGAGCAGTACTTC. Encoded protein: CASSSPRGLSSYEQYF.

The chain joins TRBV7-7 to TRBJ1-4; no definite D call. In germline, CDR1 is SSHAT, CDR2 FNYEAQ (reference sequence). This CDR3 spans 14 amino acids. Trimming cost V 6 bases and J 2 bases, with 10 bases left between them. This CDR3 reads CASRPTPTNEKLFF. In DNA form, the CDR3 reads TGTGCCAGCAGACCTACACCGACTAATGAAAAACTGTTTTTT. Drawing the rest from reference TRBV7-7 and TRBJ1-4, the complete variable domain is GAGVSQSPRYKVTKRGQDVTLRCDPISSHATLYWYQQALGQGPEFLTYFNYEAQPDKSGLPSDRFSAERPEGSISTLTIQRTEQRDSAMYRCASRPTPTNEKLFFGSGTQLSVL.